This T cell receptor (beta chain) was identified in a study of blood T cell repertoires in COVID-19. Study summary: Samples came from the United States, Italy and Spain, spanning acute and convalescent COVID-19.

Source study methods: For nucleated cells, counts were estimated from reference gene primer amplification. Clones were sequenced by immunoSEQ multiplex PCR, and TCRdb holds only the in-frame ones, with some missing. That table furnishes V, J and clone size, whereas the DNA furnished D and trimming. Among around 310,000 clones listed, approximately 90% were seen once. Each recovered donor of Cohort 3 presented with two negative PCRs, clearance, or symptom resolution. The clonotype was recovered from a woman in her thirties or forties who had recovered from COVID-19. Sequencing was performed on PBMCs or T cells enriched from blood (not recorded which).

The CDR3 loop is CASSFLPGTGKETQYF. The CDR3 bases are TGTGCCAGCAGTTTCCTACCCGGGACAGGGAAAGAGACCCAGTACTTC. V usage is TRBV28 and J usage is TRBJ2-5, with 9 bases aligning to TRBD1. Germline V lookup: CDR1 MDHEN, CDR2 SYDVKM. V was pared by 3 bases and J by 3 bases, with 8 bases of the junction left unmatched. The CDR3 runs to 16 residues. The whole variable domain, remainder taken from reference TRBV28 and TRBJ2-5, is DVKVTQSSRYLVKRTGEKVFLECVQDMDHENMFWYRQDPGLGLRLIYFSYDVKMKEKGDIPEGYSVSREKKERFSLILESASTNQTSMYLCASSFLPGTGKETQYFGPGTRLLVL.